The T cell receptor (beta chain) described here comes from a study of T-cell memory formation after mild COVID-19. Across the study: Clustering of TCRs was largely donor specific.

5'RACE with constant-segment primers built TCRalpha and TCRbeta cDNA libraries with UMIs. One entry per CDR3 protein results from TCRdb running MiXCR on the 5' RACE reads. The sample lists approximately 580,000 distinct CDR3 sequences; about a fifth were seen once. This clonotype has only a few counts. Its target is not known. Regarding the study as a whole: Among clones peaking at day 37 in the second wave, SARS-CoV-2 specificity remained unconfirmed.

This CDR3 has 16 residues. Germline V lookup: CDR1 SGHDT, CDR2 YYEEEE. Trimming stripped 4 bases from V and 4 bases from J, with 18 bases between. The material sequenced was PBMCs or a T cell subset sorted from them (not recorded which). This clonotype was obtained from an adult woman who had mild COVID-19 (a few samples of this study predate the infection). Cell type and time point are not known. The rearrangement uses TRBV5-6 and TRBJ1-3, with D possibly matching TRBD1 (5 bases). For the CDR3, the DNA is TGTGCCAGCAGCCCGATGGGGGATCTCTTCGGAAACACCATATATTTT. Its protein product is CASSPMGDLFGNTIYF.